These 14 T cell receptor beta chains originate from one sample sequenced in a study of blood T cell repertoires in COVID-19. The repertoire was sequenced with immunoSEQ multiplex PCR; TCRdb's copy has only in-frame clones and lacks some. The data contain a few hundred thousand clones, approximately 82% of them singletons. Source material: peripheral blood. The receptors were sampled from a woman under 30 with acute or convalescent COVID-19.

This chain links TRBV5-1 with TRBJ2-5; 7 bases map to TRBD1. J was trimmed by 2 bases and V by 0 bases; bases with no gene match: 4. The CDR3 is 15 amino acids. Germline V gene sequence: CDR1 SGHRS, CDR2 YFSETQ. CDR3 in DNA: TGCGCCAGCAGCTTGGCCGGGACAGTTCAAGAGACCCAGTACTTC. It yields the protein CASSLAGTVQETQYF.

The V and J genes are TRBV28 and TRBJ2-1; 12 nucleotides match TRBD2. Germline V gene lookup returns CDR1 MDHEN and CDR2 SYDVKM. V gave up 3 bases and J gave up 9 bases; unmatched junction bases: 12. CDR3 length: 17 residues. The chain's CDR3 is CASSLWTSGTPVGEQFF. CDR3 coding DNA: TGTGCCAGCAGTTTGTGGACTAGCGGGACCCCAGTTGGTGAGCAGTTCTTC.

This clone was seen once. V and J are TRBV14 and TRBJ2-7; tentative D call: TRBD1 (5 bases). From germline, CDR1 is SGHDN and CDR2 FVKESK. V lost 4 bases to trimming and J lost 1 base, with 17 bases between them. This CDR3 region has 16 residues. The DNA of the CDR3 is TGTGCCAGCAGCCCCCAGGGAAGTAGCTGGTCCTACGAGCAGTACTTC. Its translation is CASSPQGSSWSYEQYF.

A few counts support this clone. The V call is TRBV7-2, the J call TRBJ1-1; 10 bases match TRBD1. Looked up from germline, CDR1 is SGHTA and CDR2 is FQGNSA. The CDR3 length is 15 residues. J gave up 4 bases and V 4 bases, and 6 bases lay outside the gene matches. The DNA for the CDR3 is TGTGCCAGCAGCTCGACAGGGGGCGTGGGCACTGAAGCTTTCTTT. Its protein is CASSSTGGVGTEAFF.

The chain employs TRBV18 and TRBJ1-2; D remains unclear. Trimming shortened V by 3 bases and J by 4 bases, and 15 bases separated the two germline ends. CDR1 and CDR2 from the germline V gene are KGHSH and LQKENI. The CDR3 extends over 15 amino acids. CDR3 sequence: CASSPYSIPRYGYTF. CDR3 coding DNA: TGTGCCAGCTCACCCTATTCGATACCACGCTATGGCTACACCTTC.

The chain has TRBV11-3 and TRBJ2-7, with a weak D call TRBD2 (6 bases). Germline assignment: CDR1 SGHNT and CDR2 YENEEA. This CDR3 is built from 13 residues. Trimming pared 5 bases from V and 2 bases from J, leaving 10 bases between. The chain's CDR3 is CASSPEGTYEQYF. DNA of the CDR3: TGTGCCAGCAGCCCGGAGGGGACCTACGAGCAGTACTTC.

The chain links TRBV7-8 to TRBJ2-2; D is ambiguous. CDR3 length equals 15 residues. Germline assignment: CDR1 SGHVS and CDR2 FQNEAQ. The V gene lost 1 base and the J gene lost 4 bases, with 10 bases spanning the gap. The CDR3 DNA reads TGTGCCAGCAGCTTAGGAGTTAGTTTCACCGGGGAGCTGTTTTTT. This gives the protein CASSLGVSFTGELFF.

This rearrangement joins TRBV18 to TRBJ1-1; D gene ambiguous. CDR1 is KGHSH, CDR2 LQKENI, per germline. Between the trimmed V and J ends, which lost 2 bases and 7 bases, there was a span of 11 bases. CDR3 length: 13 residues. This chain's CDR3 is CASSPFFASEAFF. As DNA, the CDR3 is TGTGCCAGCTCACCATTTTTCGCCAGTGAAGCTTTCTTT.

This clone has just a few counts. This chain joins TRBV30 and TRBJ2-1, with 16 bases aligning to TRBD2. Per the germline V gene, CDR1 is GTSNPN and CDR2 is SVGIG (reference sequence). The CDR3 is 17 residues long. Trimming at V came to 2 bases and at J to 9 bases, leaving 10 bases not matched to a gene. Written as DNA, the CDR3 is TGTGCCTGGAGTACGGGACTAGCGGGAGGGCCTTGGGGTGAGCAGTTCTTC. Its translation is CAWSTGLAGGPWGEQFF.

This chain connects TRBV21-1 to TRBJ1-3; the D segment call TRBD1 is taken from the table without a DNA check. TRBV21-1 is tagged as a pseudogene. The CDR3 has 14 amino acids. DNA for the CDR3: TGTGCCAGCAGCGGAAGACAGGGAGGAAACACCATATATTTT. Amino acids: CASSGRQGGNTIYF.

V usage is TRBV19 and J usage is TRBJ2-7, with D maybe TRBD1 (6 bases). The germline gives CDR1 LNHDA, CDR2 SQIVND (reference sequence). The CDR3 extends over 13 amino acids. V lost 7 bases, J lost 2 bases, and 12 bases lay in between. The DNA for the CDR3 is TGTGCCAGTACGACAGGCCCTACCTACGAGCAGTACTTC. It is translated as CASTTGPTYEQYF.

J is TRBJ2-1 and V is TRBV18, with a tentative D call TRBD2 (5 bases). Looked up from germline, CDR1 is KGHSH and CDR2 is LQKENI. The CDR3 is 13 amino acids. V dropped 6 bases and J dropped 7 bases, with 13 bases sitting between them. The CDR3: CASSLGDWNEQFF. The CDR3 nucleotides read TGTGCCAGCTCCCTCGGGGATTGGAATGAGCAGTTCTTC.

The rearrangement links TRBV6-2 or TRBV6-3 to TRBJ2-3; TRBD1 matches at 10 bases. The CDR3 is 15 residues long. Unmatched junction bases numbered 17, after V lost 5 bases and J lost 15 bases. Germline V gene data show CDR1 as MNHEY and CDR2 as SVGEGT. CDR3 DNA sequence: TGTGCCAGCAGTGAGACGGGGACAGGGGATCGGGAGCCCTATTTT. It yields the protein CASSETGTGDREPYF.

This clone has just a few counts. This sequence joins TRBV3-1 (or the pseudogene TRBV3-2) and TRBJ1-6; D not resolved. The V end was cut by 1 base, the J end by 5 bases, with 9 bases between. The CDR3 runs 15 residues. Per germline, CDR1 LGHDT and CDR2 YNNKEL (reference sequence). The CDR3 reads CASSQGSGHNSPLHF. CDR3 bases: TGTGCCAGCAGCCAAGGAAGCGGGCATAATTCACCCCTCCACTTT.